Each of the 17 T cell receptor beta chains below was sequenced from the same sample in a study of blood T cell repertoires in COVID-19. Method: immunoSEQ multiplex PCR; TCRdb's copy keeps in-frame clones and lacks some. The sample yields around 250,000 clones, over 75% seen once. The sequencing sample was made of peripheral blood. The receptors come from a man aged 30 to 39 who had recovered from COVID-19.

The chain recombines TRBV6-5 with TRBJ1-2; D remains ambiguous. V lost 7 bases to trimming and J lost 8 bases, with 17 bases between them. Germline V gene data show CDR1 as MNHEY and CDR2 as SVGAGI. This CDR3 has 13 amino acids. This CDR3 reads CASISYGFGGYTF. The CDR3 region has the DNA TGTGCCAGCATATCTTACGGGTTTGGAGGCTACACCTTC.

J is TRBJ2-5 and V is TRBV7-8; D possibly corresponds to TRBD1 (5 bases). CDR3 size: 14 residues. V was pared by 6 bases and J by 5 bases, with 16 bases between. The germline V gene encodes CDR1 SGHVS and CDR2 FQNEAQ. CDR3 protein: CASRHPTGSETQYF. The CDR3 bases are TGTGCCAGCAGACACCCTACAGGTTCCGAGACCCAGTACTTC.

This clone was detected a few times. This chain uses TRBV10-2 with TRBJ1-2; weak D call: TRBD1 (5 bases). The germline CDR1 and CDR2 sequences are WSHSY and SAAADI. There are 13 residues in the CDR3. Trimming left V 3 bases short and J 4 bases short, with 9 bases between. The CDR3 reads CASSDPGFYGYTF. The CDR3 DNA sequence: TGCGCCAGCAGTGACCCAGGGTTCTATGGCTACACCTTC.

The chain uses TRBV5-6 and TRBJ1-2; the D gene is possibly TRBD1 (5 bases). Trimming cost V 3 bases and J 8 bases, with 11 bases left between them. Per germline, CDR1 SGHDT and CDR2 YYEEEE. There are 12 residues in the CDR3. The CDR3 protein is CASSWNKGGYTF. DNA for the CDR3: TGTGCCAGCAGCTGGAACAAGGGGGGCTACACCTTC.

This chain joins TRBV9 and TRBJ1-2; D ambiguous. The CDR3 covers 12 residues. Germline-derived CDR1 and CDR2 are SGDLS and YYNGEE. Trimming cost V 4 bases and J 8 bases, with 12 bases left between them. CDR3 amino acids: CASSPSGEGYTF. As DNA, the CDR3 is TGTGCCAGCAGCCCGAGTGGGGAGGGCTACACCTTC.

Of note for this clone: Within the sample, other DNA sequences also encode this same CDR3. This chain connects TRBV27 to TRBJ1-4, with 9 bases aligning to TRBD1. CDR3 length: 14 residues. Germline CDR1 and CDR2: MNHEY and SMNVEV (reference sequence). V lost 5 bases to trimming and J lost 8 bases; unmatched junction nucleotides: 6. CDR3 amino acids: CASSLQGAGEKLFF. As DNA, the CDR3 is TGTGCCAGCAGTCTACAGGGGGCAGGGGAAAAACTGTTTTTT.

V is TRBV6-5 and J is TRBJ2-3; weak D call: TRBD2 (5 bases). V was trimmed by 3 bases and J by 6 bases, leaving 19 bases between them. The CDR3 has 16 residues. Germline values: CDR1 MNHEY, CDR2 SVGAGI. CDR3 DNA: TGTGCCAGCAGTTATTCGGTACTCCGGGGTACTGATACGCAGTATTTT. Its translation: CASSYSVLRGTDTQYF.

J is TRBJ2-7 and V is TRBV6-6; D is perhaps TRBD1 (5 bases). Trimming shortened V by 4 bases and J by 2 bases, and 15 bases separated the two germline ends. Germline V gene lookup returns CDR1 MNHNY and CDR2 SVGAGI (reference sequence). The CDR3 is made up of 15 amino acids. This chain's CDR3 is CASSSIEGDTYEQYF. In DNA, the CDR3 is TGTGCCAGCAGTTCCATTGAAGGGGATACCTACGAGCAGTACTTC.

The gene calls are TRBV2 and TRBJ2-1; the D gene is possibly TRBD1 (6 bases). The CDR3 consists of 15 residues. V shed 1 base and J shed 8 bases, with 15 bases lying between them. The germline V gene encodes CDR1 SNHLY and CDR2 FYNNEI. CDR3 DNA: TGTGCCAGCAGTGAAGGTCAGGGGATGTTCGATGAGCAGTTCTTC. Amino acids: CASSEGQGMFDEQFF.

The V call is TRBV28, the J call TRBJ2-7; 10 bases are a match to TRBD1. In germline, CDR1 is MDHEN, CDR2 SYDVKM. The CDR3 spans 15 residues. The V gene end was trimmed by 6 bases and the J gene end by 5 bases; junction bases not matched to a gene: 10. The CDR3 region has the DNA TGTGCCAGCAGGCCGGGACAGGGGTTGGCTAACGAGCAGTACGTC. It specifies CASRPGQGLANEQYV.

This clone was detected only once. This chain links TRBV28 with TRBJ1-2, with 7 nucleotides matching TRBD1. The germline CDR1 and CDR2 sequences are MDHEN and SYDVKM. V shed 10 bases, J shed 4 bases, and the junction held 9 bases outside the gene matches. The CDR3 sequence is 13 residues long. The CDR3, as DNA: TGTGCCACCAGAAGGACAGGCGGCTATGGCTACACCTTC. It encodes CATRRTGGYGYTF.

The chain recombines TRBV4-1 with TRBJ1-1; 7 bases align to TRBD1. V lost 4 bases to trimming and J lost 1 base; unmatched junction nucleotides: 6. This CDR3 contains 15 residues. Per germline, CDR1 MGHRA and CDR2 YSYEKL. The chain's CDR3 is CASSPQEGANTEAFF. The DNA of the CDR3 is TGCGCCAGCAGCCCCCAGGAGGGGGCGAACACTGAAGCTTTCTTT.

V gene TRBV6-1 combines with J gene TRBJ2-3; 9 nucleotides match TRBD1. CDR1 is MNHNS, CDR2 SASEGT, per germline. J lost 5 bases, V lost 2 bases, and 5 bases had no gene match. The CDR3 has 15 residues. CDR3 bases: TGTGCCAGCAGTGAATACAGGGGGCGGGAAGATACGCAGTATTTT. Protein sequence: CASSEYRGREDTQYF.

The chain recombines TRBV21-1 with TRBJ2-1; TRBD1 is the table's D call, not checked against the DNA. TRBV21-1 is annotated as a pseudogene. The CDR3 spans 17 residues. The CDR3 loop reads CASSKGKGERTYNEQFF. DNA for the CDR3: TGTGCCAGCAGCAAGGGGAAGGGGGAAAGGACCTACAATGAGCAGTTCTTC.

The chain recombines TRBV29-1 with TRBJ2-3, with a weak D call TRBD2 (5 bases). This CDR3 is 13 amino acids long. Germline CDR1 reads SQVTM; CDR2 reads ANQGSEA. V lost 3 bases and J 7 bases, leaving 14 bases between the germline ends. The CDR3, as DNA: TGCAGCGTTGAGACGGGGAACCGAAATACGCAGTATTTT. Translated: CSVETGNRNTQYF.

The V gene is TRBV5-1, the J gene TRBJ2-7; a weak D match, TRBD2 (7 bases). V shed 2 bases and J shed 3 bases, with 15 bases lying between them. The CDR3 length is 15 residues. CDR1 is SGHRS, CDR2 YFSETQ, per germline. Here the CDR3 reads CASSLWGGQNYEQYF. CDR3 nucleotides: TGCGCCAGCAGCTTATGGGGGGGCCAGAACTACGAGCAGTACTTC.

This clone was found a few times. The chain is built from TRBV5-6 and TRBJ1-3; no firm D call. This CDR3 contains 13 residues. CDR1 SGHDT and CDR2 YYEEEE come from the germline V gene. The germline V and J ends were trimmed by 4 bases and 10 bases, with 15 bases remaining between them. The CDR3 region has the DNA TGTGCCAGCAGCCCCTCCACCGGGGTTACCATATATTTT. It encodes CASSPSTGVTIYF.